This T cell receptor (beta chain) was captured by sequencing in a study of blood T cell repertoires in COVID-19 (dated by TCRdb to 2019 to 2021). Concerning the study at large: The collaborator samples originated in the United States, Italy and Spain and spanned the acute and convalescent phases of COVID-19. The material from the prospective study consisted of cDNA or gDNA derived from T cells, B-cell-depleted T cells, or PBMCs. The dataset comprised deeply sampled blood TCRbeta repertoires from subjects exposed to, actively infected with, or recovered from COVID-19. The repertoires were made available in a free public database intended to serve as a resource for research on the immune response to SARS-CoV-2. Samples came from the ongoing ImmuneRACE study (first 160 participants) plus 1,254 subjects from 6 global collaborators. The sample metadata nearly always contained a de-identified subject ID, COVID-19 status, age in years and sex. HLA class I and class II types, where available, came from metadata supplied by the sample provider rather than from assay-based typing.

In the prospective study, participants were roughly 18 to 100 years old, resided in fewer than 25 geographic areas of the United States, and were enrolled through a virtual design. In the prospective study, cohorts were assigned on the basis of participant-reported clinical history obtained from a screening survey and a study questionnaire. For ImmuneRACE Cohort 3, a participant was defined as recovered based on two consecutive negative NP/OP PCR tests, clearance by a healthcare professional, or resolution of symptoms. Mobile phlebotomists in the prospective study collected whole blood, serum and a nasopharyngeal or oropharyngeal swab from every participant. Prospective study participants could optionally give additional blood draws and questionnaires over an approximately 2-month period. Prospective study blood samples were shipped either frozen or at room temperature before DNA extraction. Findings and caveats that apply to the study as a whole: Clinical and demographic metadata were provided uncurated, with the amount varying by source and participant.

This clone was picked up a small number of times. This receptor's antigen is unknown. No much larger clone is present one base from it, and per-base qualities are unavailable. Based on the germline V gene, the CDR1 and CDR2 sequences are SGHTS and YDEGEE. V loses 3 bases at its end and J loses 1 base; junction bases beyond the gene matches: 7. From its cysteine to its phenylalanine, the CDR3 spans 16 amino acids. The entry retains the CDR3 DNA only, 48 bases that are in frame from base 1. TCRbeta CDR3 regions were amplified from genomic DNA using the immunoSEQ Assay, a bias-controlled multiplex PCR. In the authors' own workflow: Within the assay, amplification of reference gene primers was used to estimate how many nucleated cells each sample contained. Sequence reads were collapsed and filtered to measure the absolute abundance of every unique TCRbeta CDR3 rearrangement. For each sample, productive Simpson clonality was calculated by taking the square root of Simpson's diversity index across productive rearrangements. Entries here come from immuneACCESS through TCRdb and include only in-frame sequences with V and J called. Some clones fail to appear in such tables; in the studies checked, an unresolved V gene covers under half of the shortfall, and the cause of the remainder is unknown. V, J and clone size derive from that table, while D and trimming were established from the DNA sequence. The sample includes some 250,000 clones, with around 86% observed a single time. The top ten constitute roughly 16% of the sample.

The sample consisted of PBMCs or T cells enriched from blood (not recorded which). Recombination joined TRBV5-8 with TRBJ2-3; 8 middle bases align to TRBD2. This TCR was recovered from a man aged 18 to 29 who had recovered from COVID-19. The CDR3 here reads CASSSGEAGGTDTQYF. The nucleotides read TGTGCCAGCAGCTCCGGGGAAGCGGGGGGCACAGATACGCAGTATTTT.